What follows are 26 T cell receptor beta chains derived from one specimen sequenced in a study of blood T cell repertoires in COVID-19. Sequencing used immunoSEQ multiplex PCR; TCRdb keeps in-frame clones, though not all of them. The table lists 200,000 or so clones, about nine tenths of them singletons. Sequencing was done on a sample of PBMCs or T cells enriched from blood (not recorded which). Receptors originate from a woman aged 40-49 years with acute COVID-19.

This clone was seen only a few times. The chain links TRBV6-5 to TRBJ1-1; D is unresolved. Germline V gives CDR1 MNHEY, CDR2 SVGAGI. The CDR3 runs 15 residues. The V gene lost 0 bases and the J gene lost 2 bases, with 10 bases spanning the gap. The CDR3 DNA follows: TGTGCCAGCAGTTACTCGGTTATCAGAAACACTGAAGCTTTCTTT. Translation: CASSYSVIRNTEAFF.

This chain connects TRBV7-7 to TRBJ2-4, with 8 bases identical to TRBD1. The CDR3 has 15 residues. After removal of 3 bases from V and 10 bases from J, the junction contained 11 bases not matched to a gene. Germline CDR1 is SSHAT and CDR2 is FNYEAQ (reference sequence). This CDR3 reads CASSFDTDRALIQYF. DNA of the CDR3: TGTGCCAGCAGCTTCGACACGGACAGGGCGCTTATTCAGTACTTC.

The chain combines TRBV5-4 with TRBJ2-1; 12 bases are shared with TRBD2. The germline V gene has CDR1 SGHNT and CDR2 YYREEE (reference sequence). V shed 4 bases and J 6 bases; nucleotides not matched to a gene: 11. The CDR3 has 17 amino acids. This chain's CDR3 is CASSLHALAGGGNEQFF. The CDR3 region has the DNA TGTGCCAGCAGCCTCCACGCTCTAGCGGGGGGGGGCAATGAGCAGTTCTTC. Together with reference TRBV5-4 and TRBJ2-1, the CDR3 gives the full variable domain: ETGVTQSPTHLIKTRGQQVTLRCSSQSGHNTVSWYQQALGQGPQFIFQYYREEENGRGNFPPRFSGLQFPNYSSELNVNALELDDSALYLCASSLHALAGGGNEQFFGPGTRLTVL.

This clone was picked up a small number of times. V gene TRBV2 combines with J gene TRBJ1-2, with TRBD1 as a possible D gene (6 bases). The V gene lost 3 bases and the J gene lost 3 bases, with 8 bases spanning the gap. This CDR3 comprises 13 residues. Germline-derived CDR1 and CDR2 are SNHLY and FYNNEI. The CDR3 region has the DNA TGTGCCAGCAGTGACTCAGGGGACTATGGCTACACCTTC. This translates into CASSDSGDYGYTF.

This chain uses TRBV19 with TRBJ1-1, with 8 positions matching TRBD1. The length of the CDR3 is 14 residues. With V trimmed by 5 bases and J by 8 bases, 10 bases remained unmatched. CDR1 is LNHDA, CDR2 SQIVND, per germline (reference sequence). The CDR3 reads CASSSPGQGLEAFF. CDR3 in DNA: TGTGCCAGTAGTTCGCCCGGACAGGGTCTCGAAGCTTTCTTT. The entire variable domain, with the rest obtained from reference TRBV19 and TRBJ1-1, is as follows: DGGITQSPKYLFRKEGQNVTLSCEQNLNHDAMYWYRQDPGQGLRLIYYSQIVNDFQKGDIAEGYSVSREKKESFPLTVTSAQKNPTAFYLCASSSPGQGLEAFFGQGTRLTVV.

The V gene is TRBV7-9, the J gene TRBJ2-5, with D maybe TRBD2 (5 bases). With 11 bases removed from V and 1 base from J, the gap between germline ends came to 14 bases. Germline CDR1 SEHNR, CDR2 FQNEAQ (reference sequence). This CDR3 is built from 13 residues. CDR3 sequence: CAAGLEGQETQYF. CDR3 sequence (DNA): TGTGCCGCCGGCCTTGAGGGCCAAGAGACCCAGTACTTC. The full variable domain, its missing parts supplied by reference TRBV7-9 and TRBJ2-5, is DTGVSQNPRHKITKRGQNVTFRCDPISEHNRLYWYRQTLGQGPEFLTYFQNEAQLEKSRLLSDRFSAERPKGSFSTLEIQRTEQGDSAMYLCAAGLEGQETQYFGPGTRLLVL.

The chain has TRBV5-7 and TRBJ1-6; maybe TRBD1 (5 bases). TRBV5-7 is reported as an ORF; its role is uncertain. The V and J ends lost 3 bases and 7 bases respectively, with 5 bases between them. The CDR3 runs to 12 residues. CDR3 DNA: TGTGCCAGCAGCTCAGGGAATTCACCCCTCCACTTT. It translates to CASSSGNSPLHF.

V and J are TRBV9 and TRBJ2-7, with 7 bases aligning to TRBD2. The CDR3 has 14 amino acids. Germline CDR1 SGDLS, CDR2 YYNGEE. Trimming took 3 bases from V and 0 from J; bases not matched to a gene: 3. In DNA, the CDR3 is TGTGCCAGCAGCGCCCGGGACTACTCCTACGAGCAGTACTTC. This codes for CASSARDYSYEQYF.

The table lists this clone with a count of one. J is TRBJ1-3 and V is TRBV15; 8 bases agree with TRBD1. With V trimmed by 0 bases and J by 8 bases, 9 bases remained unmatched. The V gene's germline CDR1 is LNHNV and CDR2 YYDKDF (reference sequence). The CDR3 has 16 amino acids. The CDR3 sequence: CATSREATGAGDTIYF. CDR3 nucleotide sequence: TGTGCCACCAGCAGAGAAGCGACAGGGGCGGGTGACACCATATATTTT. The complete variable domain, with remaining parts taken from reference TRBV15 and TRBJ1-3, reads DAMVIQNPRYQVTQFGKPVTLSCSQTLNHNVMYWYQQKSSQAPKLLFHYYDKDFNNEADTPDNFQSRRPNTSFCFLDIRSPGLGDTAMYLCATSREATGAGDTIYFGEGSWLTVV.

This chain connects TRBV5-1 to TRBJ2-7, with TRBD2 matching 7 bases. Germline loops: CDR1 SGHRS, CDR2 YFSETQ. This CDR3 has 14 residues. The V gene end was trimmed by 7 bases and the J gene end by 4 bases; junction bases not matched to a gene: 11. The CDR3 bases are TGCGCCAGCTCCCACTCGGGAGGATCTTACGAGCAGTACGTC. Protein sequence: CASSHSGGSYEQYV.

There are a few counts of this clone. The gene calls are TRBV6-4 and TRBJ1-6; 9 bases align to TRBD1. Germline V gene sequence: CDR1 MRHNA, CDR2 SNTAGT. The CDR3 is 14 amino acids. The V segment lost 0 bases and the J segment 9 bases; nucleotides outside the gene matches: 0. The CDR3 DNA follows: TGTGCCAGCAGTGACTCGACAGGGGGTTCACCCCTCCACTTT. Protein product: CASSDSTGGSPLHF.

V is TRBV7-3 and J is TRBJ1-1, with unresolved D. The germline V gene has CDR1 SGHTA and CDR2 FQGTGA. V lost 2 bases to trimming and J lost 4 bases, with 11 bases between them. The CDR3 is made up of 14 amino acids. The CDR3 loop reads CASSLVPRGTEAFF. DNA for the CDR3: TGTGCCAGCAGCTTAGTCCCCCGGGGCACTGAAGCTTTCTTT.

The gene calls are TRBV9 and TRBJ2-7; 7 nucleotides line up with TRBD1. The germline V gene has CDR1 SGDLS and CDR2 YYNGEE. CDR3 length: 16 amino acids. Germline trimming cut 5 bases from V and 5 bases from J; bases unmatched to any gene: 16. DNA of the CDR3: TGTGCCAGCAGTCCATATCCGGGACAGATGATGGACGAGCAGTACTTC. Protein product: CASSPYPGQMMDEQYF. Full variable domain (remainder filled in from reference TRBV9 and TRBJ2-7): DSGVTQTPKHLITATGQRVTLRCSPRSGDLSVYWYQQSLDQGLQFLIQYYNGEERAKGNILERFSAQQFPDLHSELNLSSLELGDSALYFCASSPYPGQMMDEQYFGPGTRLTVT.

The CDR3 sequence is CASSLIRQGGYGYTF. CDR3 DNA: TGTGCCAGCAGCTTGATTCGGCAGGGGGGCTATGGCTACACCTTC. The chain links TRBV5-6 to TRBJ1-2; 7 bases match TRBD1. Germline CDR1 SGHDT, CDR2 YYEEEE. The CDR3 covers 15 residues. V was pared by 1 base and J by 4 bases, with 7 bases of the junction left unmatched.

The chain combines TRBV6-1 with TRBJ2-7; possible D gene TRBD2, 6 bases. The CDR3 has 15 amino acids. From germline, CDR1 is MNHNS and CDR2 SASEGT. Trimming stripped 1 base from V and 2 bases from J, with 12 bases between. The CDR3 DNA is TGTGCCAGCAGTGAAGGAGGGCGGGGCCCCTACGAGCAGTACGTC. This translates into CASSEGGRGPYEQYV.

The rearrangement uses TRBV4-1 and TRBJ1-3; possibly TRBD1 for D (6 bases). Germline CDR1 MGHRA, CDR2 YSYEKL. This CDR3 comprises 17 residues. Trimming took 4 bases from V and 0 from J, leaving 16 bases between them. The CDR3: CASSLYRESDSGNTIYF. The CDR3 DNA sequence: TGCGCCAGCAGCCTATACAGGGAATCAGACTCTGGAAACACCATATATTTT.

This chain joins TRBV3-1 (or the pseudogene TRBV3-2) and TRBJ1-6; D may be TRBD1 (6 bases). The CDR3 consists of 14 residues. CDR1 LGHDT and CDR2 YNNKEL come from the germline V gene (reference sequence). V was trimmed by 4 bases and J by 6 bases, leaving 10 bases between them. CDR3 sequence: CASSRTGLNSPLHF. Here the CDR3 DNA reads TGTGCCAGCAGCCGTACAGGGCTTAATTCACCCCTCCACTTT.

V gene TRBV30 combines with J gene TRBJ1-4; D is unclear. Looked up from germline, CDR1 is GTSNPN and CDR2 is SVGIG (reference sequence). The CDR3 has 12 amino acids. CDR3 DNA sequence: TGTGCACTACGTCTAAATAATGAAAAACTGTTTTTT. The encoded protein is CALRLNNEKLFF. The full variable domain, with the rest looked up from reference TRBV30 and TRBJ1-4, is SQTIHQWPATLVQPVGSPLSLECTVEGTSNPNLYWYRQAAGRGLQLLFYSVGIGQISSEVPQNLSASRPQDRQFILSSKKLLLSDSGFYLCALRLNNEKLFFGSGTQLSVL.

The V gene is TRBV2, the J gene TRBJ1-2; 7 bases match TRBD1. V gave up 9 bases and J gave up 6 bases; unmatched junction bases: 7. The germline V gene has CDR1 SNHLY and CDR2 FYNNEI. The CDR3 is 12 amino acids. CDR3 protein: CASTGVRDGYTF. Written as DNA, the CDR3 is TGTGCCAGTACAGGGGTTAGGGATGGCTACACCTTC. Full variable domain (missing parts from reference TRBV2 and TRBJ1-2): EPEVTQTPSHQVTQMGQEVILRCVPISNHLYFYWYRQILGQKVEFLVSFYNNEISEKSEIFDDQFSVERPDGSNFTLKIRSTKLEDSAMYFCASTGVRDGYTFGSGTRLTVV.

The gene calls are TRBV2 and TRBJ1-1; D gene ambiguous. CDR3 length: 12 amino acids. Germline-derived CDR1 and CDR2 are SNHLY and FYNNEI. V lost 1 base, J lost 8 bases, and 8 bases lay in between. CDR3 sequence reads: CASSEDPLEAFF. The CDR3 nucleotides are TGTGCCAGCAGTGAAGACCCCCTAGAAGCTTTCTTT.

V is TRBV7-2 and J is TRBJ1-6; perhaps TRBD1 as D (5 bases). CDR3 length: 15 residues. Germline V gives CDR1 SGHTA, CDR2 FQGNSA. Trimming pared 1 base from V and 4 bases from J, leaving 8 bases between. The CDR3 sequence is CASSLDGGYNSPLHF. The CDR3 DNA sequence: TGTGCCAGCAGCTTAGACGGGGGATATAATTCACCCCTCCACTTT. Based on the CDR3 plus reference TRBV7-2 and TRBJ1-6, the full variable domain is GAGVSQSPSNKVTEKGKDVELRCDPISGHTALYWYRQSLGQGLEFLIYFQGNSAPDKSGLPSDRFSAERTGGSVSTLTIQRTQQEDSAVYLCASSLDGGYNSPLHFGNGTRLTVT.

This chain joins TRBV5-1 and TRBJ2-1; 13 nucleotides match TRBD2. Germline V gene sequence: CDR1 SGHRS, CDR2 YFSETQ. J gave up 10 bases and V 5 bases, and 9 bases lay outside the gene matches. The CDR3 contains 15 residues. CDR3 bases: TGCGCCAGCAGGCTCACTAGCGGGGGGGCCCGCGAGCAGTTCTTC. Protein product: CASRLTSGGAREQFF.

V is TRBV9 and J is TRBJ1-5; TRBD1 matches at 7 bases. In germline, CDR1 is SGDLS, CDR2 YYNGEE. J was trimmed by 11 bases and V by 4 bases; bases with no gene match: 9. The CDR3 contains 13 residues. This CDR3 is CASSPRQGATQHF. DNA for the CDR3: TGTGCCAGCAGCCCCCGACAGGGTGCGACCCAGCATTTT.

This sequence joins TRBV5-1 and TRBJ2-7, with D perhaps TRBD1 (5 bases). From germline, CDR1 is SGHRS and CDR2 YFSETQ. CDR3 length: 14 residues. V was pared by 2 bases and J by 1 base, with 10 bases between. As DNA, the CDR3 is TGCGCCAGCAGCTTTGGGGCAGGGTCCTACGAGCAGTACGTC. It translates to CASSFGAGSYEQYV.

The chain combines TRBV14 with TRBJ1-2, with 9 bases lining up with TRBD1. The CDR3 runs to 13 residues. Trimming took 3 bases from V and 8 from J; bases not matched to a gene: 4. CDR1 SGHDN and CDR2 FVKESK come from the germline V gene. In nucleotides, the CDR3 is TGTGCCAGCAGCCATACAGGGGGCGGGGGCTACACCTTC. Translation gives CASSHTGGGGYTF.

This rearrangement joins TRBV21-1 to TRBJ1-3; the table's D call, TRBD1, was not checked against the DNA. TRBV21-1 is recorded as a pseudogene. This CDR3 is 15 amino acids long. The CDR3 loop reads CARQRTAQIGNTIYF. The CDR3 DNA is TGTGCCAGACAAAGGACAGCTCAAATCGGAAACACCATATATTTT.